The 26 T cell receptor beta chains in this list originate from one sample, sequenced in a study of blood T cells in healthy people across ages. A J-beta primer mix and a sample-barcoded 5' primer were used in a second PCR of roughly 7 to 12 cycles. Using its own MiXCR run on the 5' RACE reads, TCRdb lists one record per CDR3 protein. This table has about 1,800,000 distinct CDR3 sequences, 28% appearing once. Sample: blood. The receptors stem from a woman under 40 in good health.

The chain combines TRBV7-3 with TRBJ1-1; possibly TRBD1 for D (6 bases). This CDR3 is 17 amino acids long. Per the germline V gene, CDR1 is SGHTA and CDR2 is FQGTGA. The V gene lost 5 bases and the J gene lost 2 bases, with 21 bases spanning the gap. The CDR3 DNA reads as TGTGCCAGCAGCCAGATGGGGGGGGCAGGTCTAAACACTGAAGCTTTCTTT. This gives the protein CASSQMGGAGLNTEAFF. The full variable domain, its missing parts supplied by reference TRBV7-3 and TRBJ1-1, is GAGVSQTPSNKVTEKGKYVELRCDPISGHTALYWYRQSLGQGPEFLIYFQGTGAADDSGLPNDRFFAVRPEGSVSTLKIQRTERGDSAVYLCASSQMGGAGLNTEAFFGQGTRLTVV.

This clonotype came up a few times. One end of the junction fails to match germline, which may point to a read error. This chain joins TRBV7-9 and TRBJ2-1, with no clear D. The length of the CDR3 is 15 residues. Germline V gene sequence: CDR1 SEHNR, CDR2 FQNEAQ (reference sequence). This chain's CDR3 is CAGSLISAPNNEQFF. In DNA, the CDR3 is TGTGCCGGCAGCTTAATTTCGGCACCGAACAATGAGCAGTTCTTC.

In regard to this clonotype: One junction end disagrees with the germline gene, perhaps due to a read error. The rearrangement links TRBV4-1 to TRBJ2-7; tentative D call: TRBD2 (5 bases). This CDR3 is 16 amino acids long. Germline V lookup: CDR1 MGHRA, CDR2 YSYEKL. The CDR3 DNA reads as TGCGCCAGCAGCCAAGAAGCCGGAGGAGTGACCTACGGGCAGTACTTC. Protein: CASSQEAGGVTYGQYF.

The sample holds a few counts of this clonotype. The CDR3 DNA reads TGTGCCAGCAGCTGGACTAGCGGGGGGTTTAATGAGCAGTACTTC. It yields the protein CASSWTSGGFNEQYF. This rearrangement joins TRBV7-2 to TRBJ2-4; 14 bases align to TRBD2. This CDR3 has 15 residues. Germline V gives CDR1 SGHTA, CDR2 FQGNSA. Losses at the gene ends were 4 bases for V and 13 bases for J; bases not matched to a gene: 9.

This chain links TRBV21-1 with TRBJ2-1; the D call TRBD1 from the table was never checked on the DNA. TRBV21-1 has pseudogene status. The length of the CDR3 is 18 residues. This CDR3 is CASDSQGGTGRARNEQFF. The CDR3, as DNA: TGTGCCAGCGATTCCCAGGGGGGCACGGGTCGGGCCCGGAATGAGCAGTTCTTC.

DNA for the CDR3: TGTGCCATCAGTCGAGGGGGCGGCATAGGGGCCAACGTCCTGACTTTC. Translating gives CAISRGGGIGANVLTF. The chain joins TRBV10-3 to TRBJ2-6, with TRBD1 identical over 7 bases. The V segment lost 5 bases and the J segment 4 bases; nucleotides outside the gene matches: 8. The length of the CDR3 is 16 residues. Germline V gives CDR1 ENHRY, CDR2 SYGVKD.

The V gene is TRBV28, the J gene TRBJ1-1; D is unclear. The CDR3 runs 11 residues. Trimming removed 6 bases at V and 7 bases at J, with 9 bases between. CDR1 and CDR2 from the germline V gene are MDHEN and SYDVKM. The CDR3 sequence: CASRGKFEAFF. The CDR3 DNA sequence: TGTGCCAGCAGGGGGAAGTTTGAAGCTTTCTTT.

The CDR3 reads CATSRGLAGVEQFF. Written as DNA, the CDR3 is TGTGCCACCAGCAGAGGACTAGCGGGGGTTGAGCAGTTCTTC. V and J are TRBV15 and TRBJ2-1; TRBD2 matches 12 bases. The ends lost 1 base at V and 9 bases at J; junction bases unmatched: 1. The CDR3 sequence is 14 residues long. The germline V gene has CDR1 LNHNV and CDR2 YYDKDF (reference sequence).

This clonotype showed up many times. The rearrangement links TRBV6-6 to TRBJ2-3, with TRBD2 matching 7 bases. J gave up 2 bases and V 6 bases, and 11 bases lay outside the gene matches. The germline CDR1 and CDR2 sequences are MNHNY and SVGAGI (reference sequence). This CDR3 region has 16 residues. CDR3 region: CASSTPFGGVTDTQYF. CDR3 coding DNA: TGTGCCAGCAGCACCCCATTTGGGGGGGTCACAGATACGCAGTATTTT.

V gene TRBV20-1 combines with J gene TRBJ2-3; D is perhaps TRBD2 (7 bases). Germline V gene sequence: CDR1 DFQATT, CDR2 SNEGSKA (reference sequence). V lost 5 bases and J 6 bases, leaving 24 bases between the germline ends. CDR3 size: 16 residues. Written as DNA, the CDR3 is TGCAGTGCTCAACAAGGGGGGGTTAGCGGCGTGGATACGCAGTATTTT. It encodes CSAQQGGVSGVDTQYF.

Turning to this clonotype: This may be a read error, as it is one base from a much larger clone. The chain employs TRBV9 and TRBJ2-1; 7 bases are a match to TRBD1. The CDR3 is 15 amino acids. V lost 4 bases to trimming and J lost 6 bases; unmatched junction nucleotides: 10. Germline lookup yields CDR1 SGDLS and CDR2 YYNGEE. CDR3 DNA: TGTGCCAGCAGCCCCCGGGACAGCGCATGCAATGAGCAGTTCTTC. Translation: CASSPRDSACNEQFF.

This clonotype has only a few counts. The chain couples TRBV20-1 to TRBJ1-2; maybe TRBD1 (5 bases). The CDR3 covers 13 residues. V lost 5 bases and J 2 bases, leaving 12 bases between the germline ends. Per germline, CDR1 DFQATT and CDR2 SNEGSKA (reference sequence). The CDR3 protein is CSAPPTGNYGYTF. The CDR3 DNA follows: TGCAGTGCTCCCCCTACAGGAAACTATGGCTACACCTTC.

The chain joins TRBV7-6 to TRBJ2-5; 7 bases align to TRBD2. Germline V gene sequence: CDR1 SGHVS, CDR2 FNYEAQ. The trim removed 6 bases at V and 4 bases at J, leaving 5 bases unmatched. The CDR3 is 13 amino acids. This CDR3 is CASRDPGGETQYF. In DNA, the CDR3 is TGTGCCAGCAGAGATCCGGGGGGAGAGACCCAGTACTTC. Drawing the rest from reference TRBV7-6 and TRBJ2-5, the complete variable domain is GAGVSQSPRYKVTKRGQDVALRCDPISGHVSLYWYRQALGQGPEFLTYFNYEAQQDKSGLPNDRFSAERPEGSISTLTIQRTEQRDSAMYRCASRDPGGETQYFGPGTRLLVL.

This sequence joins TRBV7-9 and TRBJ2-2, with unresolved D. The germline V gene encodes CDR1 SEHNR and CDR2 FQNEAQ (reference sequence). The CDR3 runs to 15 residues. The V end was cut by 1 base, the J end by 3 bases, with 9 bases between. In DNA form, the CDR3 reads TGTGCCAGCAGCTTAGAAATGGGGTACACCGGGGAGCTGTTTTTT. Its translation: CASSLEMGYTGELFF. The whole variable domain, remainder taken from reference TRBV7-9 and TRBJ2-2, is DTGVSQNPRHKITKRGQNVTFRCDPISEHNRLYWYRQTLGQGPEFLTYFQNEAQLEKSRLLSDRFSAERPKGSFSTLEIQRTEQGDSAMYLCASSLEMGYTGELFFGEGSRLTVL.

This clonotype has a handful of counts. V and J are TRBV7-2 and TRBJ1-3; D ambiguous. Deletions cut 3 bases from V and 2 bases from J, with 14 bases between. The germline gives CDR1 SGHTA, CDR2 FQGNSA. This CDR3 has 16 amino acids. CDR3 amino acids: CASSFDPAGTGNTIYF. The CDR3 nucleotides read TGTGCCAGCAGCTTCGACCCCGCCGGGACTGGAAACACCATATATTTT. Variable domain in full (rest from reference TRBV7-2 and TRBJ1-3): GAGVSQSPSNKVTEKGKDVELRCDPISGHTALYWYRQSLGQGLEFLIYFQGNSAPDKSGLPSDRFSAERTGGSVSTLTIQRTQQEDSAVYLCASSFDPAGTGNTIYFGEGSWLTVV.

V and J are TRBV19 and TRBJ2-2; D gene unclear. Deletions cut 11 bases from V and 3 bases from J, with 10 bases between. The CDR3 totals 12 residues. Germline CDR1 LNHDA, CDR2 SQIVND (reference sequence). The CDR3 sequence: CAGRRDTGELFF. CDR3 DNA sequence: TGTGCCGGCCGACGGGACACCGGGGAGCTGTTTTTT.

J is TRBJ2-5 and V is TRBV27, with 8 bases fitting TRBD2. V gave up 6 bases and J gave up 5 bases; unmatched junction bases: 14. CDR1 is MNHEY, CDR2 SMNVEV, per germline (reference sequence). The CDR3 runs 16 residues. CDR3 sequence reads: CASRAGSGGLVETQYF. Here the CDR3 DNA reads TGTGCCAGCAGGGCTGGATCGGGAGGGTTGGTGGAGACCCAGTACTTC.

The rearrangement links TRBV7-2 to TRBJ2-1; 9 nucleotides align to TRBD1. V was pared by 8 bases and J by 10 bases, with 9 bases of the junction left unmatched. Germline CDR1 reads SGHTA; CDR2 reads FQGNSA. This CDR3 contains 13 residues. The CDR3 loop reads CASVTGGSGEQFF. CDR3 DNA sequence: TGTGCCAGCGTTACAGGGGGCTCGGGGGAGCAGTTCTTC.

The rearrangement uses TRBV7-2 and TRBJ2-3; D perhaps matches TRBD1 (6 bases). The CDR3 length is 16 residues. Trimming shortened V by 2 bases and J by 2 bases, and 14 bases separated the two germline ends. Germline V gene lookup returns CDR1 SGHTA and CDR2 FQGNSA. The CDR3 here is CASSLTQGTVTDTQYF. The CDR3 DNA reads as TGTGCCAGCAGCTTAACCCAGGGGACCGTCACAGATACGCAGTATTTT. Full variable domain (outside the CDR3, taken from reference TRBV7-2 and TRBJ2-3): GAGVSQSPSNKVTEKGKDVELRCDPISGHTALYWYRQSLGQGLEFLIYFQGNSAPDKSGLPSDRFSAERTGGSVSTLTIQRTQQEDSAVYLCASSLTQGTVTDTQYFGPGTRLTVL.

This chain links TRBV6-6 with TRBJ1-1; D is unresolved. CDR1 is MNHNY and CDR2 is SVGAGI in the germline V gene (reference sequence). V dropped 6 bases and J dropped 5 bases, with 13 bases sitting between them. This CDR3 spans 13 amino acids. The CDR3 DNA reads TGTGCCAGCAGCCCCCTGTCGCCGACTGAAGCTTTCTTT. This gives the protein CASSPLSPTEAFF.

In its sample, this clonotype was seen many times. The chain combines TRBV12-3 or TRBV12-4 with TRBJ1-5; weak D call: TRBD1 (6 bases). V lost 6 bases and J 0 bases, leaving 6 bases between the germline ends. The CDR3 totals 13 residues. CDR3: CASRQGSNQPQHF. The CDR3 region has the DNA TGTGCCAGCAGACAGGGTAGCAATCAGCCCCAGCATTTT.

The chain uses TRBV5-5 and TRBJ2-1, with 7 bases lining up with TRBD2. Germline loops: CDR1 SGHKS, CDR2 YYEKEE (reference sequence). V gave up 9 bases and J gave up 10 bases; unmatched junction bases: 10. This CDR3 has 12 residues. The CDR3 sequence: CANSDEREEQFF. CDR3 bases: TGTGCCAACTCAGACGAGCGGGAAGAGCAGTTCTTC.

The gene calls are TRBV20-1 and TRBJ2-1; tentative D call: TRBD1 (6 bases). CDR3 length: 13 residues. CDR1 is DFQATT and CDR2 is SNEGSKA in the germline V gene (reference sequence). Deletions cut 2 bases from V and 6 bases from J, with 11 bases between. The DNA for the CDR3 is TGCAGTGCTAGATTTCTCAGGGGCAATGAGCAGTTCTTC. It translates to CSARFLRGNEQFF.

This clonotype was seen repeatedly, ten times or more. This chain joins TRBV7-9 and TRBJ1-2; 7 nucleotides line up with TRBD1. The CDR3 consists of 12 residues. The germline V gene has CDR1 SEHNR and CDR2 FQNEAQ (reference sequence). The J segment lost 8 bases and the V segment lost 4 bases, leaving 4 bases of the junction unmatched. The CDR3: CASSSRQGGYTF. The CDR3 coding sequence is TGTGCCAGCAGCTCCCGACAGGGCGGCTACACCTTC.

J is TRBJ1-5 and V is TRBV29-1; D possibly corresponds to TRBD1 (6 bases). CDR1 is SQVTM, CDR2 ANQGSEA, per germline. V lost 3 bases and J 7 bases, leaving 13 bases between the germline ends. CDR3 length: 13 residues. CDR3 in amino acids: CSVDGGGSQPQHF. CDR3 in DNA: TGCAGCGTTGATGGAGGGGGGTCGCAGCCCCAGCATTTT.

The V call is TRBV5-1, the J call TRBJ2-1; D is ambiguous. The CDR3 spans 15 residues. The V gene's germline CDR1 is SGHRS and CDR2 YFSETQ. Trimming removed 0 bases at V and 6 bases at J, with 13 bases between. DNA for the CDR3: TGCGCCAGCAGCTTGGGAGGTGGCAGACCCAATGAGCAGTTCTTC. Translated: CASSLGGGRPNEQFF. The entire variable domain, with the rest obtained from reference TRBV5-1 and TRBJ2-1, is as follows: KAGVTQTPRYLIKTRGQQVTLSCSPISGHRSVSWYQQTPGQGLQFLFEYFSETQRNKGNFPGRFSGRQFSNSRSEMNVSTLELGDSALYLCASSLGGGRPNEQFFGPGTRLTVL.